Each of the 25 T cell receptor beta chains below was sequenced from the same sample in a study of T cell responses to AZD1222 COVID-19 vaccine. TCRdb's copy holds only in-frame clones and misses some; the assay was immunoSEQ multiplex PCR. This table holds around 78,000 clones, under 90% found once. The sequenced sample was peripheral blood, obtained 28 days after the second AZD1222 dose. The receptor set was obtained from an adult who received the AZD1222 COVID-19 vaccine.

The rearrangement uses TRBV5-1 and TRBJ1-1; perhaps TRBD1 as D (5 bases). CDR3 length equals 12 residues. CDR1 and CDR2 from the germline V gene are SGHRS and YFSETQ. Trimming removed 4 bases from V and 10 bases from J, with 14 bases in between. Here the CDR3 reads CASSPVLGGAFF. The CDR3 DNA reads as TGCGCCAGCAGCCCGGTGTTGGGGGGAGCTTTCTTT.

A single count supports this clone. V and J are TRBV4-1 and TRBJ2-7, with D unclear. Germline lookup yields CDR1 MGHRA and CDR2 YSYEKL. The V and J ends lost 1 base and 6 bases respectively, with 10 bases between them. CDR3 size: 13 residues. CDR3 sequence reads: CASSQGQGIEQYF. The DNA for the CDR3 is TGCGCCAGCAGCCAAGGGCAAGGGATCGAGCAGTACTTC.

The chain combines TRBV4-3 with TRBJ2-1, with 7 bases lining up with TRBD2. The CDR3 is 15 residues long. The trim removed 0 bases at V and 10 bases at J, leaving 9 bases unmatched. Germline lookup yields CDR1 LGHNA and CDR2 YSLEER. CDR3 nucleotide sequence: TGCGCCAGCAGCCAAGATTGGGGGGGAATGTTGGAGCAGTTCTTC. Translated, it gives CASSQDWGGMLEQFF.

This clone was seen a few times. The V gene is TRBV24-1, the J gene TRBJ2-7, with TRBD1 matching over 10 bases. This CDR3 comprises 15 residues. The germline V gene has CDR1 KGHDR and CDR2 SFDVKD. V dropped 7 bases and J dropped 4; count of bases not matched to a gene: 9. CDR3 region: CATSRRQGATYEQYF. CDR3 nucleotides: TGTGCCACCAGCCGAAGACAGGGGGCTACTTACGAGCAGTACTTC.

This clone was observed a handful of times. The J gene is TRBJ1-1, the V gene TRBV14; no clear D. This CDR3 is 11 amino acids long. V was trimmed by 0 bases and J by 11 bases, leaving 7 bases between them. In germline, CDR1 is SGHDN, CDR2 FVKESK. The chain's CDR3 is CASSQDLSAFF. In DNA form, the CDR3 reads TGTGCCAGCAGCCAAGATCTTTCGGCTTTCTTT.

This chain links TRBV6-2 or TRBV6-3 with TRBJ2-7; D remains ambiguous. The CDR3 covers 15 residues. V dropped 1 base and J dropped 2 bases, with 12 bases sitting between them. In germline, CDR1 is MNHEY, CDR2 SVGEGT. The CDR3 DNA sequence: TGTGCCAGCAGTTACTTCGGTGCGCAGACCTACGAGCAGTACTTC. Protein product: CASSYFGAQTYEQYF.

This chain uses TRBV27 with TRBJ2-7; no clear D. Germline CDR1 MNHEY, CDR2 SMNVEV (reference sequence). The CDR3 covers 15 residues. The V end was cut by 6 bases, the J end by 0 bases, with 15 bases between. The chain's CDR3 is CASSRNSPSSYEQYF. CDR3 in DNA: TGTGCCAGCAGCCGGAATTCCCCCAGCTCCTACGAGCAGTACTTC.

The genes are TRBV5-4 and TRBJ1-1, with 8 bases identical to TRBD1. CDR1 and CDR2 from the germline V gene are SGHNT and YYREEE (reference sequence). With V trimmed by 4 bases and J by 10 bases, 6 bases remained unmatched. The CDR3 contains 12 residues. The CDR3 DNA reads TGTGCCAGCAGCACACCACAGGGGGTAGCTTTCTTT. Protein: CASSTPQGVAFF.

The chain links TRBV29-1 to TRBJ1-1; a weak D match, TRBD1 (6 bases). The CDR3 length is 12 residues. In germline, CDR1 is SQVTM, CDR2 ANQGSEA. The V end lost 7 bases, the J end lost 3 bases, and 12 bases lay between the germline ends. CDR3 nucleotide sequence: TGCAGCGGTACAGGGACGGACACTGAAGCTTTCTTT. Protein: CSGTGTDTEAFF.

This rearrangement joins TRBV28 to TRBJ2-1; D unresolved. The germline V gene has CDR1 MDHEN and CDR2 SYDVKM. The germline V and J ends were trimmed by 2 bases and 4 bases, with 3 bases remaining between them. The CDR3 runs to 12 residues. For the CDR3, the DNA is TGTGCCAGCAGTTTACAATACAATGAGCAGTTCTTC. As protein: CASSLQYNEQFF.

The chain has TRBV13 and TRBJ1-5; tentative D call: TRBD1 (6 bases). The V end was cut by 0 bases, the J end by 7 bases, with 19 bases between. Germline V CDR1 and CDR2: PRHDT, FYEKMQ (reference sequence). This CDR3 is 17 amino acids long. CDR3 region: CASSLGGAGASGQPQHF. CDR3 DNA: TGTGCCAGCAGCTTAGGAGGGGCAGGGGCTTCGGGGCAGCCCCAGCATTTT.

The CDR3 spells CASGLSKETQYF. Written as DNA, the CDR3 is TGTGCTAGTGGTTTGTCAAAAGAGACCCAGTACTTC. This chain joins TRBV12-5 and TRBJ2-5; D is unclear. Trimming took 2 bases from V and 3 from J, leaving 4 bases between them. CDR1 is LGHNT and CDR2 is FRNRAP in the germline V gene. This CDR3 is built from 12 residues.

The V gene is TRBV11-2, the J gene TRBJ1-1; TRBD1 might be the D (6 bases). Germline V gives CDR1 SGHAT, CDR2 FQNNGV. CDR3 length: 16 residues. Trimming took off 7 bases at V and 4 bases at J, with 22 bases between the two ends. The CDR3 reads CASIPLGGPRGTEAFF. The CDR3 DNA follows: TGTGCCAGCATCCCGTTGGGGGGCCCCAGGGGCACTGAAGCTTTCTTT.

The CDR3 here is CASSPAGTVTNIQYF. The CDR3 DNA sequence: TGCGCCAGCAGCCCTGCCGGGACAGTTACAAACATTCAGTACTTC. The chain uses TRBV4-1 and TRBJ2-4, with 7 bases identical to TRBD1. The CDR3 runs to 15 residues. Looked up from germline, CDR1 is MGHRA and CDR2 is YSYEKL. The V segment lost 4 bases and the J segment 6 bases; nucleotides outside the gene matches: 9.

The V and J genes are TRBV5-4 and TRBJ2-7; 9 bases agree with TRBD1. The J segment lost 0 bases and the V segment lost 4 bases, leaving 5 bases of the junction unmatched. Germline loops: CDR1 SGHNT, CDR2 YYREEE (reference sequence). The length of the CDR3 is 15 residues. Written as DNA, the CDR3 is TGTGCCAGCAGCCCGGGACAGGGCCTCTCCTACGAGCAGTACTTC. It codes for CASSPGQGLSYEQYF.

The V call is TRBV3-1 (or the pseudogene TRBV3-2), the J call TRBJ2-5; 7 nucleotides agree with TRBD2. This CDR3 contains 18 residues. In germline, CDR1 is LGHDT, CDR2 YNNKEL (reference sequence). V shed 3 bases, J shed 4 bases, and the junction held 17 bases outside the gene matches. The CDR3 DNA reads as TGTGCCAGCAGCCAGGCCTGGGGGGTTGCGGGGGTCAGAGAGACCCAGTACTTC. It is translated as CASSQAWGVAGVRETQYF.

The CDR3 coding sequence is TGTGCCAGCAGTTTCGTCCCCATGGGGAATCAGCCCCAGCATTTT. Its protein is CASSFVPMGNQPQHF. The J gene is TRBJ1-5, the V gene TRBV28, with D unclear. Looked up from germline, CDR1 is MDHEN and CDR2 is SYDVKM. The CDR3 runs 15 residues. Trimming took 3 bases from V and 4 from J, leaving 13 bases between them.

The chain uses TRBV6-2 or TRBV6-3 and TRBJ1-1, with D unresolved. The CDR3 totals 13 residues. V was pared by 7 bases and J by 0 bases, with 9 bases between. Germline values: CDR1 MNHEY, CDR2 SVGEGT. The CDR3 region is CASNPNVNTEAFF. In nucleotides, the CDR3 is TGTGCCAGCAACCCGAACGTGAACACTGAAGCTTTCTTT.

The chain carries TRBV27 and TRBJ2-7; TRBD1 is a possible D gene (5 bases). The germline V gene encodes CDR1 MNHEY and CDR2 SMNVEV (reference sequence). V lost 0 bases to trimming and J lost 1 base, with 13 bases between them. The CDR3 is made up of 16 amino acids. The CDR3 loop reads CASSLSIGATSYEQYF. The CDR3 DNA reads TGTGCCAGCAGTTTATCGATAGGGGCAACATCCTACGAGCAGTACTTC.

The chain is built from TRBV5-1 and TRBJ1-2, with 9 bases identical to TRBD1. The CDR3 is 15 residues long. From germline, CDR1 is SGHRS and CDR2 YFSETQ. With V trimmed by 0 bases and J by 2 bases, 2 bases remained unmatched. DNA of the CDR3: TGCGCCAGCAGCTTGGGACAGGGGGTAAACTATGGCTACACCTTC. This translates into CASSLGQGVNYGYTF.

The rearrangement links TRBV19 to TRBJ1-1; D ambiguous. From germline, CDR1 is LNHDA and CDR2 SQIVND (reference sequence). This CDR3 spans 12 amino acids. Trimming removed 4 bases from V and 8 bases from J, with 11 bases in between. The CDR3 sequence is CASSSPGGEAFF. CDR3 nucleotides: TGTGCCAGTAGTAGCCCGGGCGGAGAAGCTTTCTTT.

The rearrangement joins TRBV6-4 to TRBJ2-3, with 8 bases lining up with TRBD1. This CDR3 is 13 amino acids long. CDR1 and CDR2 from the germline V gene are MRHNA and SNTAGT. The ends lost 6 bases at V and 4 bases at J; junction bases unmatched: 3. In DNA, the CDR3 is TGTGCCAGCAGGGCAGGGGGCGCAGATACGCAGTATTTT. Translation: CASRAGGADTQYF.

V usage is TRBV5-1 and J usage is TRBJ2-5; D ambiguous. CDR3 length: 13 residues. Germline loops: CDR1 SGHRS, CDR2 YFSETQ. V was cut by 3 bases and J by 3 bases, with 9 bases left in between. The CDR3 DNA sequence: TGCGCCAGCAGCTCCACAGTGAAAGAGACCCAGTACTTC. Translation: CASSSTVKETQYF. The full variable domain, its missing parts supplied by reference TRBV5-1 and TRBJ2-5, is KAGVTQTPRYLIKTRGQQVTLSCSPISGHRSVSWYQQTPGQGLQFLFEYFSETQRNKGNFPGRFSGRQFSNSRSEMNVSTLELGDSALYLCASSSTVKETQYFGPGTRLLVL.

The rearrangement joins TRBV7-2 to TRBJ2-7; maybe TRBD2 (6 bases). This CDR3 has 13 residues. Trimming cost V 1 base and J 6 bases, with 10 bases left between them. Per germline, CDR1 SGHTA and CDR2 FQGNSA. This chain's CDR3 is CASSLGSGSEQYF. The DNA for the CDR3 is TGTGCCAGCAGCTTAGGTTCCGGGAGCGAGCAGTACTTC.

The chain uses TRBV5-4 and TRBJ1-1, with D perhaps TRBD1 (5 bases). Trimming removed 2 bases at V and 0 bases at J, with 8 bases between. This CDR3 has 14 amino acids. Germline CDR1 and CDR2: SGHNT and YYREEE (reference sequence). The CDR3 bases are TGTGCCAGCAGCTTTCAGGGCGTGAACACTGAAGCTTTCTTT. It encodes CASSFQGVNTEAFF.